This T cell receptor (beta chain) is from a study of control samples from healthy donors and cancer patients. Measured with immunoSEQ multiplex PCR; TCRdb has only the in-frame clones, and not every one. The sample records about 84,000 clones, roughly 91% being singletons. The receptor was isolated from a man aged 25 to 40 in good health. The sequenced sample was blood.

The CDR3 DNA reads as TGTGCCAGTACCCTCACAGGGGCGGCTGAGACCCAGTACTTC. Residues: CASTLTGAAETQYF. V usage is TRBV19 and J usage is TRBJ2-5, with TRBD1 matching 7 bases. V gave up 7 bases and J gave up 5 bases; unmatched junction bases: 10. The CDR3 has 14 amino acids. Per the germline V gene, CDR1 is LNHDA and CDR2 is SQIVND (reference sequence).